One sample yielded the 10 T cell receptor beta chains listed below, sequenced in a study of T cells after yellow fever vaccination. TCRdb analysed the 5' RACE reads with MiXCR anew, one entry per CDR3 protein. The sample holds approximately 110,000 distinct CDR3 sequences; under 8.5% are singletons and the top ten take 2% to 3%. This specimen consisted of CD4+ T cells sorted from PBMCs, obtained 10 to 11 days after the first yellow fever vaccination. These receptors originate from a man aged 18 to 29 who received the YFV17D yellow fever vaccine.

This clonotype appeared many times. The gene calls are TRBV19 and TRBJ1-2; D not resolved. V was shortened by 4 bases and J by 4 bases, with 13 bases between the two germline ends. Germline V gene sequence: CDR1 LNHDA, CDR2 SQIVND (reference sequence). CDR3 length equals 14 residues. In nucleotides, the CDR3 is TGTGCCAGTAGTAATGTTAAGCTTGGCTATGGCTACACCTTC. This encodes CASSNVKLGYGYTF.

This clonotype was recorded a few times. The chain uses TRBV20-1 and TRBJ2-1, with 11 bases that match TRBD2. CDR3 length equals 14 residues. V was pared by 6 bases and J by 9 bases, with 10 bases of the junction left unmatched. The germline V gene encodes CDR1 DFQATT and CDR2 SNEGSKA (reference sequence). Here the CDR3 reads CSAERASGGLEQFF. CDR3 nucleotides: TGCAGTGCCGAGAGAGCTAGCGGGGGGCTTGAGCAGTTCTTC.

This clonotype appeared many times. This sequence joins TRBV4-1 and TRBJ1-6; D unresolved. This CDR3 comprises 18 residues. Germline loops: CDR1 MGHRA, CDR2 YSYEKL. V lost 3 bases to trimming and J lost 3 bases, with 18 bases between them. The CDR3 loop reads CASSQRGPAGFYNSPLHF. The CDR3 DNA reads TGCGCCAGCAGCCAGCGAGGGCCCGCCGGCTTCTATAATTCACCCCTCCACTTT.

At least ten counts were recorded for this clonotype. The gene calls are TRBV7-9 and TRBJ2-3; 10 bases line up with TRBD2. The length of the CDR3 is 16 residues. Germline CDR1 reads SEHNR; CDR2 reads FQNEAQ (reference sequence). J gave up 4 bases and V 2 bases, and 6 bases lay outside the gene matches. The CDR3 region has the DNA TGTGCCAGCAGCTTAAGGGCTAGCGGGGGCTCAGATACGCAGTATTTT. Protein: CASSLRASGGSDTQYF.

This clonotype was found many times. The chain links TRBV7-9 to TRBJ1-1; maybe TRBD1 (5 bases). Looked up from germline, CDR1 is SEHNR and CDR2 is FQNEAQ (reference sequence). There are 14 residues in the CDR3. V was cut by 5 bases and J by 2 bases, with 12 bases left in between. The CDR3 DNA sequence: TGTGCCAGCAGCCCCTCGGGGCGAAACACTGAAGCTTTCTTT. Its protein is CASSPSGRNTEAFF.

This clonotype has at least ten counts. This chain uses TRBV13 with TRBJ2-6; D is possibly TRBD2 (6 bases). The length of the CDR3 is 15 residues. V was trimmed by 5 bases and J by 0 bases, leaving 8 bases between them. In germline, CDR1 is PRHDT, CDR2 FYEKMQ (reference sequence). CDR3 loop: CASSRDFSGANVLTF. The DNA of the CDR3 is TGTGCCAGCAGCCGGGACTTCTCTGGGGCCAACGTCCTGACTTTC.

This clonotype was observed many times. This chain joins TRBV5-1 and TRBJ2-3, with TRBD1 as a possible D gene (6 bases). In germline, CDR1 is SGHRS, CDR2 YFSETQ. This CDR3 spans 14 amino acids. Trimming pared 0 bases from V and 5 bases from J, leaving 10 bases between. The CDR3 here is CASSLGPGEDTQYF. In nucleotides, the CDR3 is TGCGCCAGCAGCTTGGGCCCAGGGGAAGATACGCAGTATTTT.

This clonotype was seen at least ten times. The gene calls are TRBV7-9 and TRBJ1-1, with unresolved D. CDR3 length equals 16 residues. V shed 1 base and J shed 5 bases, with 17 bases lying between them. CDR1 SEHNR and CDR2 FQNEAQ come from the germline V gene (reference sequence). The CDR3 loop reads CASSLGAGFRGTEAFF. CDR3 coding DNA: TGTGCCAGCAGCTTAGGGGCCGGGTTCCGCGGAACTGAAGCTTTCTTT.

This clonotype has a count of ten or more. V gene TRBV7-8 combines with J gene TRBJ1-6; possible D gene TRBD1, 5 bases. CDR3 length: 16 residues. Trimming removed 5 bases from V and 8 bases from J, with 19 bases in between. The germline CDR1 and CDR2 sequences are SGHVS and FQNEAQ. The CDR3 DNA reads TGTGCCAGCAGCCCGCTGAATCCAGGGTCCTATTCACCCCTCCACTTT. Amino acid sequence: CASSPLNPGSYSPLHF. Filled out from reference TRBV7-8 and TRBJ1-6, the complete variable domain reads GAGVSQSPRYKVAKRGQDVALRCDPISGHVSLFWYQQALGQGPEFLTYFQNEAQLDKSGLPSDRFFAERPEGSVSTLKIQRTQQEDSAVYLCASSPLNPGSYSPLHFGNGTRLTVT.

This clonotype was detected many times. DNA of the CDR3: TGTGCCAGCAGTTTTAGCAACACAAGAGATACGCAGTATTTT. Its protein product is CASSFSNTRDTQYF. The chain links TRBV12-3 or TRBV12-4 to TRBJ2-3; D gene uncertain. CDR3 size: 14 residues. V was trimmed by 3 bases and J by 5 bases, leaving 12 bases between them.